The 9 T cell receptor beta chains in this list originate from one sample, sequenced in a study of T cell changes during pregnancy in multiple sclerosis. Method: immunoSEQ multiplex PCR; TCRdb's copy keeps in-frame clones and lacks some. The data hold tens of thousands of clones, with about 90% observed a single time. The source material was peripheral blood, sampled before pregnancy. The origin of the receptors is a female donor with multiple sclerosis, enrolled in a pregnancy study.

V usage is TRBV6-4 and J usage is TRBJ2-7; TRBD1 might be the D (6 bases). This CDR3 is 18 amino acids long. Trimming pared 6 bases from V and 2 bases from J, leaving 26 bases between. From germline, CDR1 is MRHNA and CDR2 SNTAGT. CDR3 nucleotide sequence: TGTGCCAGCAGACAGCAGGAAACGGACAGACCAAAACCCTACGAGCAGTACTTC. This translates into CASRQQETDRPKPYEQYF.

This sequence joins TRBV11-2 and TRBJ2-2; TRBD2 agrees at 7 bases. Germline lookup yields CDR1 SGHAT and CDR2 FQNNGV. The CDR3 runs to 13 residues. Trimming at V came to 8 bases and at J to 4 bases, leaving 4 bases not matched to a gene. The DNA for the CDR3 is TGTGCCAGCGTCGGCGGGGGCACCGGGGAGCTGTTTTTT. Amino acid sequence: CASVGGGTGELFF.

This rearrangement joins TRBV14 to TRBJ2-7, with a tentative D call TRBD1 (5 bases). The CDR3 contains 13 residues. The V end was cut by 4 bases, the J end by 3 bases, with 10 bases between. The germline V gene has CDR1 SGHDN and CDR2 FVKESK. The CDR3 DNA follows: TGTGCCAGCAGCCCCAGAACAGGCTACGAGCAGTACTTC. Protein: CASSPRTGYEQYF. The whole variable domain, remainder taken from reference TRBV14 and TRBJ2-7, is EAGVTQFPSHSVIEKGQTVTLRCDPISGHDNLYWYRRVMGKEIKFLLHFVKESKQDESGMPNNRFLAERTGGTYSTLKVQPAELEDSGVYFCASSPRTGYEQYFGPGTRLTVT.

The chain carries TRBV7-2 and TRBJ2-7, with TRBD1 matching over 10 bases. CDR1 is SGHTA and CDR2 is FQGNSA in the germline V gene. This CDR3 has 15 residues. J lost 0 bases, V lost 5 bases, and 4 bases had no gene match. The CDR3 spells CASSGGQGYSYEQYF. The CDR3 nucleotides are TGTGCCAGCAGCGGGGGACAGGGGTACTCCTACGAGCAGTACTTC.

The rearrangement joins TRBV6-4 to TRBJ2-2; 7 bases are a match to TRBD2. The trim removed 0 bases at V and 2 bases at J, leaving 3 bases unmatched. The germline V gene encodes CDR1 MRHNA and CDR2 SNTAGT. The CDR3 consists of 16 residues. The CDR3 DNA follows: TGTGCCAGCAGTGACTCAGGGACTATCAACACCGGGGAGCTGTTTTTT. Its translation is CASSDSGTINTGELFF.

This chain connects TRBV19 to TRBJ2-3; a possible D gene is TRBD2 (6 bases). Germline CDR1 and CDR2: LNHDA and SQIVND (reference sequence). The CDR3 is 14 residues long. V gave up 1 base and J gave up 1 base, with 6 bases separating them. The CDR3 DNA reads TGTGCCAGTAGTATAGCGGGGGGCACAGATACGCAGTATTTT. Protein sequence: CASSIAGGTDTQYF.

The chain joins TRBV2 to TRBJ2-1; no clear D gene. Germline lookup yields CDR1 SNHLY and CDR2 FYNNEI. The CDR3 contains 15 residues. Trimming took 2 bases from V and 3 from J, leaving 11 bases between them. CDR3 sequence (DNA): TGTGCCAGCAGTGAACTTGGGCAGTACTACAATGAGCAGTTCTTC. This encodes CASSELGQYYNEQFF.

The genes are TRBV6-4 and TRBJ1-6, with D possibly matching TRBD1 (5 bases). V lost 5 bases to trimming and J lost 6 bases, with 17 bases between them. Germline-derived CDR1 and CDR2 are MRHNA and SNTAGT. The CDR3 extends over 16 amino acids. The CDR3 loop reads CASSHIQGYINSPLHF. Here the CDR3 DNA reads TGTGCCAGCAGTCACATTCAGGGATACATTAATTCACCCCTCCACTTT.

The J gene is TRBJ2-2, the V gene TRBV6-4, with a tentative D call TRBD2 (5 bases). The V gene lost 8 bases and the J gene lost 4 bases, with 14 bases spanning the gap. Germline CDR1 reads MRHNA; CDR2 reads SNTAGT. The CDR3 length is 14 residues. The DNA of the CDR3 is TGTGCCAGCCAATGGTCCGAGGGCACCGGGGAGCTGTTTTTT. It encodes CASQWSEGTGELFF.